This T cell receptor (beta chain) was sequenced in a study of OX40 agonist ivuxolimab in advanced cancers. TCRdb's table, derived via immunoSEQ multiplex PCR, lists solely in-frame clones and lacks some. Among roughly 63,000 clones listed, 89% were seen once. With autoimmune disease history or systemic immunosuppression, patients were excluded. The CDR3 runs to 17 residues. Germline V gene lookup returns CDR1 SGHDT and CDR2 YYEEEE. V gave up 4 bases and J gave up 2 bases; unmatched junction bases: 14. The sample consisted of CD4+ or CD8+ T cells sorted from blood, taken in a trial of the OX40 agonist ivuxolimab. This receptor was taken from an adult with an advanced solid tumor such as melanoma, head and neck, liver or kidney cancer. The genes are TRBV5-6 and TRBJ2-7; 8 bases align to TRBD1. This CDR3 reads CASSPGTGGIWTYEQYF. CDR3 nucleotide sequence: TGTGCCAGCAGCCCGGGGACAGGTGGTATATGGACCTACGAGCAGTACTTC.